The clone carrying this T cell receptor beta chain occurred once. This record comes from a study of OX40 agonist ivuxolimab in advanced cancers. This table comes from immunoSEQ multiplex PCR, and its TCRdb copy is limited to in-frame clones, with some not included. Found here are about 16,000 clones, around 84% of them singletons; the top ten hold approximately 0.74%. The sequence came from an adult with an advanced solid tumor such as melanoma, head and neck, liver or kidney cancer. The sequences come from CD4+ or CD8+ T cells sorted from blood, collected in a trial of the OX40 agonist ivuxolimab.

The CDR3 nucleotides are TGTGCCAGCAGTTACTCGATCAGGGGGGGAGAGACCCAGTACTTC. Its protein product is CASSYSIRGGETQYF. The chain links TRBV6-6 to TRBJ2-5, with D possibly being TRBD1 or TRBD2 (7 bases each). The V end was cut by 0 bases, the J end by 4 bases, with 12 bases between. The CDR3 is made up of 15 amino acids. Germline V gene data show CDR1 as MNHNY and CDR2 as SVGAGI (reference sequence).